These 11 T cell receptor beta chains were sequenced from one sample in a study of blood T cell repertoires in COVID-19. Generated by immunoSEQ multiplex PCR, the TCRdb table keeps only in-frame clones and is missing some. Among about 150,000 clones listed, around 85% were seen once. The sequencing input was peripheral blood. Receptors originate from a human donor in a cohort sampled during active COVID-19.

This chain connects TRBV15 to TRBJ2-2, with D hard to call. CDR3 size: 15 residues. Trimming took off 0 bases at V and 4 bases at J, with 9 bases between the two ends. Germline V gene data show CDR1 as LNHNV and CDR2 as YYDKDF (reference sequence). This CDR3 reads CATSRDLTGTGELFF. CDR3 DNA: TGTGCCACCAGCAGAGATTTAACTGGCACCGGGGAGCTGTTTTTT. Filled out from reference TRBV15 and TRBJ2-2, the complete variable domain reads DAMVIQNPRYQVTQFGKPVTLSCSQTLNHNVMYWYQQKSSQAPKLLFHYYDKDFNNEADTPDNFQSRRPNTSFCFLDIRSPGLGDTAMYLCATSRDLTGTGELFFGEGSRLTVL.

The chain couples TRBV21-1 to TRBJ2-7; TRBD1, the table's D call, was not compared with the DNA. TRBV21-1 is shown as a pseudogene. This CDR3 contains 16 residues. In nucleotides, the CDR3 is TGTGCCAGCAGCAAAGTCCCCGGGACAGCCGCTTACGAGCAGTACTTC. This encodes CASSKVPGTAAYEQYF.

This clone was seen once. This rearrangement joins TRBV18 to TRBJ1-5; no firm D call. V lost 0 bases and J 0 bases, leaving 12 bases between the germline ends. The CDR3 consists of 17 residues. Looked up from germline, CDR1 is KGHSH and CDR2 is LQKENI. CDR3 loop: CASSPPAADPSNQPQHF. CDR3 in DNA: TGTGCCAGCTCACCACCCGCGGCAGACCCTAGCAATCAGCCCCAGCATTTT.

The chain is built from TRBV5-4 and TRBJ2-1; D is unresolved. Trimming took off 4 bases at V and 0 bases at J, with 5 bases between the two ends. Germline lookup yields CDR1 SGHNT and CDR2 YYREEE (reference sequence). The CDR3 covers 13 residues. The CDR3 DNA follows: TGTGCCAGCAGCCCTCGCTCCTACAATGAGCAGTTCTTC. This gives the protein CASSPRSYNEQFF.

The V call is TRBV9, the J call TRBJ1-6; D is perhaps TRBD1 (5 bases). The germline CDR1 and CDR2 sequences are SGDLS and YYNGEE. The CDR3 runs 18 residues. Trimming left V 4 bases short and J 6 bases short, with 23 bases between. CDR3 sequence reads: CASSTKTRGERANSPLHF. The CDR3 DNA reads TGTGCCAGCAGCACAAAAACGCGGGGGGAACGGGCTAATTCACCCCTCCACTTT.

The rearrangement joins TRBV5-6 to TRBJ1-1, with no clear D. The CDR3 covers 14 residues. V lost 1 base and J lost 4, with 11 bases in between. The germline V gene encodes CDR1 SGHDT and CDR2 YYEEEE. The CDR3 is CASSLINSFTEAFF. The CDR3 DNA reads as TGTGCCAGCAGCTTGATCAACAGCTTCACTGAAGCTTTCTTT.

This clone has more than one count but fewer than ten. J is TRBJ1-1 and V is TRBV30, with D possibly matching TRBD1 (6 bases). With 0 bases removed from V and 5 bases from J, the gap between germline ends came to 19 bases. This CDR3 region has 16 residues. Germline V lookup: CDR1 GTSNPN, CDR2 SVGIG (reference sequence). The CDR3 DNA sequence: TGTGCCTGGAGTGTTGTCGGGGGGCGAGGAAGAACTGAAGCTTTCTTT. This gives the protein CAWSVVGGRGRTEAFF.

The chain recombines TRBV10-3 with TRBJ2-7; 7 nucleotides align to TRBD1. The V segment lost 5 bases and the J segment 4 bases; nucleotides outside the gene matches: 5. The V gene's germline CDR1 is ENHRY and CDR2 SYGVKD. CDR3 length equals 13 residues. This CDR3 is CAISYRGGYEQYF. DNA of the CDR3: TGTGCCATCAGTTACAGGGGTGGGTACGAGCAGTACTTC.

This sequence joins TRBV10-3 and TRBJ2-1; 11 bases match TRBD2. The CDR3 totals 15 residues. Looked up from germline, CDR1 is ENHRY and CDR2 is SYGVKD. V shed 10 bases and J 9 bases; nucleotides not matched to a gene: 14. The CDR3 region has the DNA TGTGCCACCATAGACGTAGCGGGGGGGCCGGTTGAGCAGTTCTTC. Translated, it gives CATIDVAGGPVEQFF.

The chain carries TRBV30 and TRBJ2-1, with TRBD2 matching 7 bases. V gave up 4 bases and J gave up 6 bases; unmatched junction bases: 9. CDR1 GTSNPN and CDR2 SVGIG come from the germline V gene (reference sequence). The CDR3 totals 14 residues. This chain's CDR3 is CAWTPPTSPNEQFF. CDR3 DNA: TGTGCCTGGACTCCCCCGACTAGCCCCAATGAGCAGTTCTTC.

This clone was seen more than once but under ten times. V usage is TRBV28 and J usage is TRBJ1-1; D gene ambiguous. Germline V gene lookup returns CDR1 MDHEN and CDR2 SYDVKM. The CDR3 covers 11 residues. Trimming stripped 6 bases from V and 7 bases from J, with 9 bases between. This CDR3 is CASSTRNEAFF. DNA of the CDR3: TGTGCCAGCAGCACACGCAATGAAGCTTTCTTT.